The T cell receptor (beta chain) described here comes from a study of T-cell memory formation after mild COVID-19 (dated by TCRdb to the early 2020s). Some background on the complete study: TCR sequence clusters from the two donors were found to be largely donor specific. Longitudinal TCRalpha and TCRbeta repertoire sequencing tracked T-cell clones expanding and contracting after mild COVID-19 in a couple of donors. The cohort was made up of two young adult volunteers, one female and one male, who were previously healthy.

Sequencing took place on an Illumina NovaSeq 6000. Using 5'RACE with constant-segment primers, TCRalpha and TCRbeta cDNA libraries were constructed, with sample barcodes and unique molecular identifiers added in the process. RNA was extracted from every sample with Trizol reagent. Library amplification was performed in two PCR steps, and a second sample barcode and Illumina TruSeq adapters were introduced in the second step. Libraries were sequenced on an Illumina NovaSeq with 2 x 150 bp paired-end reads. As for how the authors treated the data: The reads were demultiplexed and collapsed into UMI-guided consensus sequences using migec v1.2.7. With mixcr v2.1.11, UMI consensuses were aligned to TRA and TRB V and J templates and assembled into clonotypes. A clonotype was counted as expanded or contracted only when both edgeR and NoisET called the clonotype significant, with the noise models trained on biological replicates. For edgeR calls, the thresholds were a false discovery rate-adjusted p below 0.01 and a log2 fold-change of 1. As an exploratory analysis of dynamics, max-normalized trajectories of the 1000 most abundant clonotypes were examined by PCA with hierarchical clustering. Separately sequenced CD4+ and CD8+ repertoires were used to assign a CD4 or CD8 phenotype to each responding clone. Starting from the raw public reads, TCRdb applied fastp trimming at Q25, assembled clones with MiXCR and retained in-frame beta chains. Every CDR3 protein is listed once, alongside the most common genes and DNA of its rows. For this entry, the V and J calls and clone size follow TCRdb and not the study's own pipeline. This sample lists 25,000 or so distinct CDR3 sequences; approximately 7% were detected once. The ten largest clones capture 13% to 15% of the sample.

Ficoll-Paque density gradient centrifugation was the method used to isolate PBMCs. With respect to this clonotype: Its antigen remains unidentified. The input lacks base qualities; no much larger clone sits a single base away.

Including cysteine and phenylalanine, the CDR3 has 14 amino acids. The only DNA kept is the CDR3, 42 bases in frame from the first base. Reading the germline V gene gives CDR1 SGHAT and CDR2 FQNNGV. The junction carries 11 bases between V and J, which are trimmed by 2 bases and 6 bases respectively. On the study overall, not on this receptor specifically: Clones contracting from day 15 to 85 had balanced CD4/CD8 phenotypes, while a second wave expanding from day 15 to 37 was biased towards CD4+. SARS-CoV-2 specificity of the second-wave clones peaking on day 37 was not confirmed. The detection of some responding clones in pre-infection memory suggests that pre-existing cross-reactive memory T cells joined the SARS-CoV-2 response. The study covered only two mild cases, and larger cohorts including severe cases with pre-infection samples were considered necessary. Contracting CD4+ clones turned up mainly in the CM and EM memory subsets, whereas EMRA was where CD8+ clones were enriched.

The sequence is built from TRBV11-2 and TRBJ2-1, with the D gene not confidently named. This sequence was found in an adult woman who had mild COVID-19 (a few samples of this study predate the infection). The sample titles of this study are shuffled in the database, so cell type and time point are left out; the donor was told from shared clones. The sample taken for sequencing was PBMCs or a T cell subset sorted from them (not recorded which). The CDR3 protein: CASSLSPGFNEQFF. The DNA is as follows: TGTGCCAGCAGCTTATCCCCAGGATTCAATGAGCAGTTCTTC.